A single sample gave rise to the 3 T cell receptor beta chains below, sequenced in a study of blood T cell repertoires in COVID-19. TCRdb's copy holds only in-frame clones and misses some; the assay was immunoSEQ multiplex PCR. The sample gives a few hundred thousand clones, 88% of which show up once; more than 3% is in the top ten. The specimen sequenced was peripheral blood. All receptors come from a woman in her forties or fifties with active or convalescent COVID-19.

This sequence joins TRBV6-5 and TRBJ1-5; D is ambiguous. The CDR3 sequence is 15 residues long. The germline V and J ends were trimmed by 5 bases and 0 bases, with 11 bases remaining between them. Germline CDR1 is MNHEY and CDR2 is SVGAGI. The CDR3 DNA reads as TGTGCCAGCAGTCCCAGACTGAATAGCAATCAGCCCCAGCATTTT. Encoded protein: CASSPRLNSNQPQHF.

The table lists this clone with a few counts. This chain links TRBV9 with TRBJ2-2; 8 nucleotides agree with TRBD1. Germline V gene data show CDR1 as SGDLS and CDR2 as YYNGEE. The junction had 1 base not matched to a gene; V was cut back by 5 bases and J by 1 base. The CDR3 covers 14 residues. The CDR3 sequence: CASRDRVNTGELFF. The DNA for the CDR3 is TGTGCCAGCAGGGACAGGGTGAACACCGGGGAGCTGTTTTTT.

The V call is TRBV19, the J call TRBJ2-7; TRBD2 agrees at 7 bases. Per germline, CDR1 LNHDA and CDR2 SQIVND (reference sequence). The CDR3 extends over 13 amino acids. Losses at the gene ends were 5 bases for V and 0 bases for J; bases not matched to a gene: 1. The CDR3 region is CASSGDYSYEQYF. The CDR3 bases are TGTGCCAGTAGTGGGGACTACTCCTACGAGCAGTACTTC.